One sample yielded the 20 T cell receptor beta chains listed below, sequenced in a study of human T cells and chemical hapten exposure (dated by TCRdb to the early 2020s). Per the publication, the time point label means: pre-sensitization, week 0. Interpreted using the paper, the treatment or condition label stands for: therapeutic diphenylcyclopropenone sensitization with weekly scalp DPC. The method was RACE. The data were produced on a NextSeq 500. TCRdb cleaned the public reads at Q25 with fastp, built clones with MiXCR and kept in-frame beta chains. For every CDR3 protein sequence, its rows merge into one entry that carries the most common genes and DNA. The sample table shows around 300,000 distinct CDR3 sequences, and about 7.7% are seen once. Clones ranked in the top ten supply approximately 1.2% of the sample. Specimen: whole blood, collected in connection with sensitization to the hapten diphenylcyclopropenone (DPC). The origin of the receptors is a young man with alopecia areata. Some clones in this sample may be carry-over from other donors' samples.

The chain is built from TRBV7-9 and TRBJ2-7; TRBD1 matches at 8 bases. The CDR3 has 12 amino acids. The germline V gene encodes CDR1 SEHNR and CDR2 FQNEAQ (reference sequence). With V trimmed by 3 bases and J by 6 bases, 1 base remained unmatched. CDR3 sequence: CASSFTGGEQYV. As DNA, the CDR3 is TGTGCCAGCAGCTTTACAGGGGGCGAGCAGTACGTC.

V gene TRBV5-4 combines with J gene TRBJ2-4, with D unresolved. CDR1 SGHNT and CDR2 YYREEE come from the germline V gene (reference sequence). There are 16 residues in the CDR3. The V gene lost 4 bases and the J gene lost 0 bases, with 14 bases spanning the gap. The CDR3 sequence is CASSRVGGLAKNIQYF. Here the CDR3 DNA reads TGTGCCAGCAGCCGGGTCGGCGGCCTAGCCAAAAACATTCAGTACTTC.

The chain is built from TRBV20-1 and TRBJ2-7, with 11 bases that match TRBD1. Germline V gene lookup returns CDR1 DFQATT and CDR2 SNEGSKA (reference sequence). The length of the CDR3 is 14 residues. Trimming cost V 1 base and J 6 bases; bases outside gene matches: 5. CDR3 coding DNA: TGCAGTGCTAGAGCGGACAGGGGGCAGCGCGAGCAGTACTTC. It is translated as CSARADRGQREQYF.

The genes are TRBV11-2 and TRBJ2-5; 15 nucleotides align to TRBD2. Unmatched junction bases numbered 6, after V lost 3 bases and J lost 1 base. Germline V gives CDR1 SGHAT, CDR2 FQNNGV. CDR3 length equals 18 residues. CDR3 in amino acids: CASSLTPGLAGGQETQYF. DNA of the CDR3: TGTGCCAGCAGCTTGACGCCGGGACTAGCGGGGGGCCAAGAGACCCAGTACTTC.

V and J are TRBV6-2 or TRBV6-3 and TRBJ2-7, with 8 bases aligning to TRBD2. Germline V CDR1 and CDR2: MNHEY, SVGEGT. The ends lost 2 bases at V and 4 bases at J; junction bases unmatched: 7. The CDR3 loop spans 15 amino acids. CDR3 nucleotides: TGTGCCAGCAGTTACCAACGGGGGGGAAGGTACGAGCAGTACTTC. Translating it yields CASSYQRGGRYEQYF.

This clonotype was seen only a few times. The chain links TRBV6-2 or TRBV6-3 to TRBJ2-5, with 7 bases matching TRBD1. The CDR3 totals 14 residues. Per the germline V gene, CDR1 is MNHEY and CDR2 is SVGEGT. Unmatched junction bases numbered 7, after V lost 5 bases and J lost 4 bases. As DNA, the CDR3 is TGTGCCAGCAGTGACCGGGACAGAGGAGAGACCCAGTACTTC. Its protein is CASSDRDRGETQYF.

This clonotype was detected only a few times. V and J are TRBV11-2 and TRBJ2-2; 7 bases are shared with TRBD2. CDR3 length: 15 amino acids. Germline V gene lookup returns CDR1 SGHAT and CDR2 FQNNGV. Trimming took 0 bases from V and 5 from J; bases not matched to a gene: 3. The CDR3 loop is CASSLDGLVTGELFF. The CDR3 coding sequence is TGTGCCAGCAGCTTAGATGGACTAGTTACCGGGGAGCTGTTTTTT. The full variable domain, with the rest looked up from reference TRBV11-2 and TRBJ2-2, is EAGVAQSPRYKIIEKRQSVAFWCNPISGHATLYWYQQILGQGPKLLIQFQNNGVVDDSQLPKDRFSAERLKGVDSTLKIQPAKLEDSAVYLCASSLDGLVTGELFFGEGSRLTVL.

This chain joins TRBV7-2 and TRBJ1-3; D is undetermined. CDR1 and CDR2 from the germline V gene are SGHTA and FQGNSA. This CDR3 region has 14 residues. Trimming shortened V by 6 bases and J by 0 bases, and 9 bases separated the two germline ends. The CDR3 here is CASSLSFSGNTIYF. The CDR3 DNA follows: TGTGCCAGCAGTTTAAGTTTCTCTGGAAACACCATATATTTT. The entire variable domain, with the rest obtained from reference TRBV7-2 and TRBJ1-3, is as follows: GAGVSQSPSNKVTEKGKDVELRCDPISGHTALYWYRQSLGQGLEFLIYFQGNSAPDKSGLPSDRFSAERTGGSVSTLTIQRTQQEDSAVYLCASSLSFSGNTIYFGEGSWLTVV.

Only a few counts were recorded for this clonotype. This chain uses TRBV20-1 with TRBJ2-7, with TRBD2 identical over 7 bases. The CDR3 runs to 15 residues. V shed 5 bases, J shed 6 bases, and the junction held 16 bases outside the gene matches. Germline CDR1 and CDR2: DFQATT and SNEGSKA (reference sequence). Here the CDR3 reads CSAALLGGEAFEQYF. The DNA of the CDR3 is TGCAGTGCTGCCCTACTGGGGGGGGAGGCTTTCGAGCAGTACTTC.

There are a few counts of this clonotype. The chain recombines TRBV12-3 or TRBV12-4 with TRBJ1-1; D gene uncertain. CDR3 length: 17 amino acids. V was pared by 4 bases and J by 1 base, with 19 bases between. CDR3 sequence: CASSSGTLGESNTEAFF. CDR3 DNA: TGTGCCAGCAGTTCCGGAACCCTCGGGGAATCGAACACTGAAGCTTTCTTT.

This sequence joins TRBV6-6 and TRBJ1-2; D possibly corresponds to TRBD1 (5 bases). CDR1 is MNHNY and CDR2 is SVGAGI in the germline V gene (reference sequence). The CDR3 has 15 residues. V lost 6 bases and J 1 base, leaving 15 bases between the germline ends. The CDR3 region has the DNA TGTGCCAGCAGGGGGCCAGTCCCTGATAACTATGGCTACACCTTC. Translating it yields CASRGPVPDNYGYTF.

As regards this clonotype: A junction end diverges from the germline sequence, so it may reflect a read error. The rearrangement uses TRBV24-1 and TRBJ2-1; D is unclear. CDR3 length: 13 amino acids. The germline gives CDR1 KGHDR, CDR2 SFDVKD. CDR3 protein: CATSASNYNGQFF. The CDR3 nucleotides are TGTGCCACCAGTGCATCGAACTACAATGGGCAGTTCTTC.

This CDR3 is CASSLGTSEYTDTQYF. For the CDR3, the DNA is TGTGCCAGCAGTTTAGGGACTAGCGAGTACACAGATACGCAGTATTTT. The chain combines TRBV9 with TRBJ2-3; 10 nucleotides agree with TRBD2. With V trimmed by 5 bases and J by 2 bases, 8 bases remained unmatched. This CDR3 has 16 amino acids. Germline V gene lookup returns CDR1 SGDLS and CDR2 YYNGEE.

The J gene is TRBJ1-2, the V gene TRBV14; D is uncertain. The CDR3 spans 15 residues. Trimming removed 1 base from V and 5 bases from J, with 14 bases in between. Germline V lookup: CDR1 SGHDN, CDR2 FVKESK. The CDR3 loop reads CASSQAPQPVYGYTF. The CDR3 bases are TGTGCCAGCAGCCAAGCACCTCAACCCGTATATGGCTACACCTTC.

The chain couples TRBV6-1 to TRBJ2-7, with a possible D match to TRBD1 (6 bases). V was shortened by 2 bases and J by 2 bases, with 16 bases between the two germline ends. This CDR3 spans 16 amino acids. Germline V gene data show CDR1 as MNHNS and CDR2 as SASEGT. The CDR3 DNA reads TGTGCCAGCAGTGAATTTAGGACAGACGTGCCCTACGAGCAGTACGTC. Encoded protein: CASSEFRTDVPYEQYV.

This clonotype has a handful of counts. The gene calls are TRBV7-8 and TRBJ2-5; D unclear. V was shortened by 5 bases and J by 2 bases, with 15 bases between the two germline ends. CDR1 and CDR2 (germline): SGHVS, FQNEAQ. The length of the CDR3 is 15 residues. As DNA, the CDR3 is TGTGCCAGCAGCGAAGGTGGGGTGCAGCAAGAGACCCAGTACTTC. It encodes CASSEGGVQQETQYF.

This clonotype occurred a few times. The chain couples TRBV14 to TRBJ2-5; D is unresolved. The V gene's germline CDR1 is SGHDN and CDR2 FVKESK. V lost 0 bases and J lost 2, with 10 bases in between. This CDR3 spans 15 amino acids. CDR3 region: CASSQDFEYQETQYF. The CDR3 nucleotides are TGTGCCAGCAGCCAAGATTTCGAGTATCAAGAGACCCAGTACTTC.

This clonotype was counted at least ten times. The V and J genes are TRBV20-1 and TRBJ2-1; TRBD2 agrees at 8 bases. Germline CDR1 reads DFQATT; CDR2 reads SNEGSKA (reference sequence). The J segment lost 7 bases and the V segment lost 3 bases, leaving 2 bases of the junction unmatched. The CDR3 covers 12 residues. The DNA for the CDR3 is TGCAGTGCTAGCGGGGGGGCTAATGAGCAGTTCTTC. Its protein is CSASGGANEQFF.

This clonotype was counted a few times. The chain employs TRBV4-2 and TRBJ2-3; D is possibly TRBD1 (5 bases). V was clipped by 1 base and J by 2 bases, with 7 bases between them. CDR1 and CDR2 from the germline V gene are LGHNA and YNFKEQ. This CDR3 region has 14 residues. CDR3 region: CASSQVTATDTQYF. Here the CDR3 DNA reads TGTGCCAGCAGCCAAGTGACAGCCACAGATACGCAGTATTTT.

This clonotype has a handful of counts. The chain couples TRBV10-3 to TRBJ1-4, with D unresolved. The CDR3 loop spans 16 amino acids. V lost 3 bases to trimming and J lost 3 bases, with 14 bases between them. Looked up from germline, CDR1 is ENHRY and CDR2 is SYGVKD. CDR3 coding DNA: TGTGCCATCAGTGAATTAGGCCTTGAGGCTAATGAAAAACTGTTTTTT. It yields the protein CAISELGLEANEKLFF.